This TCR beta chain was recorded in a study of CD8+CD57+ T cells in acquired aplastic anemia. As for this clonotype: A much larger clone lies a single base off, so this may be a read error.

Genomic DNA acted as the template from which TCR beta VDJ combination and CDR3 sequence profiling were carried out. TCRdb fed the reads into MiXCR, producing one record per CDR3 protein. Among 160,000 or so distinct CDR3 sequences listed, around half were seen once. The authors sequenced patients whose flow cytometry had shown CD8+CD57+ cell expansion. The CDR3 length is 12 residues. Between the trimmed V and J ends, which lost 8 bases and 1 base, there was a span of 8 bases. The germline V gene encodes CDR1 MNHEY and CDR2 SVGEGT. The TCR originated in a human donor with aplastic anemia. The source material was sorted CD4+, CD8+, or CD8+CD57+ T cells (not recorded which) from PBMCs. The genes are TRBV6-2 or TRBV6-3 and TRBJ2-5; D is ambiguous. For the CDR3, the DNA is TGTGCCAGCGGGCGGACCCAAGAGACCCAGTACTTC. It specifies CASGRTQETQYF.